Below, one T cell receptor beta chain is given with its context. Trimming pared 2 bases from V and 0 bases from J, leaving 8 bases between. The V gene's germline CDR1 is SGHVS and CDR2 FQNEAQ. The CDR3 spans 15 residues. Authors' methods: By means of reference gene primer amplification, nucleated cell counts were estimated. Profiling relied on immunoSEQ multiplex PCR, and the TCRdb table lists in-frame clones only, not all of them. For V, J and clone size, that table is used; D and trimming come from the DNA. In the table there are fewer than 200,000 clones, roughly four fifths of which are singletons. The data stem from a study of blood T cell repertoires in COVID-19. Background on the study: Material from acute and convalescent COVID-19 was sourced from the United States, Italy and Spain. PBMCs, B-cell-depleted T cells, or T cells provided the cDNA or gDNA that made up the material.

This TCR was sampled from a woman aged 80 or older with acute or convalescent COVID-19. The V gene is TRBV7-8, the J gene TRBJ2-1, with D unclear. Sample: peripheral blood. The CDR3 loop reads CASSLISGSYNEQFF. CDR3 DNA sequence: TGTGCCAGCAGCTTAATTAGTGGCTCCTACAATGAGCAGTTCTTC.